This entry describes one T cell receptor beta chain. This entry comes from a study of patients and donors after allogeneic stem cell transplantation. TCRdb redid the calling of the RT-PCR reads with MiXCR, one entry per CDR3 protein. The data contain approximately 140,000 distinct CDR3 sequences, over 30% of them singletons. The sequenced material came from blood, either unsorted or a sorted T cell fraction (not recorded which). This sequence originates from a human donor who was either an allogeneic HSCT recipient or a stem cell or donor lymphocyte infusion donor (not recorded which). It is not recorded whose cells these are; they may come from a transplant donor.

CDR3 sequence: CASSLNNEQFF. In nucleotides, the CDR3 is TGTGCCAGCAGCTTAAACAATGAGCAGTTCTTC. The V call is TRBV7-3, the J call TRBJ2-1; D remains ambiguous. The V end lost 1 base, the J end lost 5 bases, and 0 bases lay between the germline ends. Germline CDR1 is SGHTA and CDR2 is FQGTGA. The CDR3 is made up of 11 amino acids.